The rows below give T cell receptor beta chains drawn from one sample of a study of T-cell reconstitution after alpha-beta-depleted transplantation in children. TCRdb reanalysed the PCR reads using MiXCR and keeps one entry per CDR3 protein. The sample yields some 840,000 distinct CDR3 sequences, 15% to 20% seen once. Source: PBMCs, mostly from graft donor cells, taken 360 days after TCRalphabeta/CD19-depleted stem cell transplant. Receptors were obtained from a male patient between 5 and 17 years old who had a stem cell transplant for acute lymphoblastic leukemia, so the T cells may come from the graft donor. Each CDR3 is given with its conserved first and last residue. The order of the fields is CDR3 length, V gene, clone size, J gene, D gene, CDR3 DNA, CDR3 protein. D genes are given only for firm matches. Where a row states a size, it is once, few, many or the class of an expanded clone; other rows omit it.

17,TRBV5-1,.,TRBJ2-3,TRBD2,TGCGCCAGCAGCTTGCGGGCTAGCGGGAGCAGAACAGATACGCAGTATTTT,CASSLRASGSRTDTQYF
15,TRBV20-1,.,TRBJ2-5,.,TGCAGTGCTAGAGATGATGGGATAGGAGAGGAGACCCAGTACTTC,CSARDDGIGEETQYF
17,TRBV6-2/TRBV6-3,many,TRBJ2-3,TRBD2,TGTGCCAGCAGTTACTACGGCCTAGCGGGAGGCACAGATACGCAGTATTTT,CASSYYGLAGGTDTQYF
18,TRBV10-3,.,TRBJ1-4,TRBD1,TGTGCCATCAGTGAGCCGAACGTCCGGGACAGGGGGCAGGAAAAACTGTTTTTT,CAISEPNVRDRGQEKLFF
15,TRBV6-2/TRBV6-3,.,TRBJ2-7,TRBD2,TGTGCCAGCAGAAGATCCGGGACTAGCCTTAACGAGCAGTACTTC,CASRRSGTSLNEQYF
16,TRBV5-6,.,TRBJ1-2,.,TGTGCCAGCAGCTCCGGGACCCTTTGGGCGTCCTATGGCTACACCTTC,CASSSGTLWASYGYTF
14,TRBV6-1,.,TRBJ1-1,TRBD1,TGTGCCAGCAGTCAACAGGGGAGGAGCACTGAAGCTTTCTTT,CASSQQGRSTEAFF
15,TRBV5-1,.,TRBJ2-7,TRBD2,TGCGCCAGCAGCTCCGGGACTACTGGAGATTACGAGCAGTACTTC,CASSSGTTGDYEQYF
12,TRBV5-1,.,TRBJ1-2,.,TGCGCCACTGCGACCCTCTATGGTGGCTACACCTTC,CATATLYGGYTF
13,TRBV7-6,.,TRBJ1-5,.,TGTGCCAGCAGCGGAGAAGGGCACCAGCCCCAGCATTTT,CASSGEGHQPQHF
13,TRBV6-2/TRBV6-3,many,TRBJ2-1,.,TGTGCCAGCACCCGACTTAAAAACAATGAGCAGTTCTTC,CASTRLKNNEQFF
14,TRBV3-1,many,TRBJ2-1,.,TGTGCCAGCAGCCCTGGACTGGGGTACAATGAGCAGTTCTTC,CASSPGLGYNEQFF
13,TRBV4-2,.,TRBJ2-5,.,TGTGCCAGCAGCCCCGACTCGTCAGGGGCCCAGTACTTC,CASSPDSSGAQYF
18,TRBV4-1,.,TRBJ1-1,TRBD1,TGCGCCAGCAGATCTTTAATCGGGACAGGCAGAATGAACACTGAAGCTTTCTTT,CASRSLIGTGRMNTEAFF
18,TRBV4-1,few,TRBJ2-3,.,TGCGCCAGCAGCCAAGGCCACGGACCAATGTCGGGCACAGATACGCAGTATTTT,CASSQGHGPMSGTDTQYF
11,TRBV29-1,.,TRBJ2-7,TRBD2,TGCAGCGTTGGGGAGGGATGGGAGCAGTACTTC,CSVGEGWEQYF
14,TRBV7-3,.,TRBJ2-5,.,TGTGCCAGCAGCTTACATGGTGGGCGAGAGACCCAGTACTTC,CASSLHGGRETQYF
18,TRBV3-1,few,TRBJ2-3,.,TGTGCCAGCAGCCAAGATCAGGGCTCCGGGATATTTACAGATACGCAGTATTTT,CASSQDQGSGIFTDTQYF
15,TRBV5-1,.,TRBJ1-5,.,TGCGCCAGCAGCTTGGTTCCAGGGGTCGCTCAGCCCCAGCATTTT,CASSLVPGVAQPQHF
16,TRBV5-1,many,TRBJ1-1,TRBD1,TGCGCCAGCAGCCCCACAGGGGTCGCCCTCGTCACTGAAGCTTTCTTT,CASSPTGVALVTEAFF
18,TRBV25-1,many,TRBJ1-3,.,TGTGCCAGCAGTGAATATATCCCAGTAGCGACCTCTGGAAACACCATATATTTT,CASSEYIPVATSGNTIYF
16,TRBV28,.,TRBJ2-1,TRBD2,TGTGCCAGCAGACGAGATAGCGGGAGAGGCCGTAATGAGCAGTTCTTC,CASRRDSGRGRNEQFF
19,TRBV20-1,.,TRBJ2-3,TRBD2,TGCAGTGCTAGAGATATAGGACTAGCGCTAGGGTACGGCACAGATACGCAGTATTTT,CSARDIGLALGYGTDTQYF
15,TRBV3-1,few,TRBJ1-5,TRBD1,TGTGCCAGCAGCAACCGGGACAGGGGTATTCAGCCCCAGCATTTT,CASSNRDRGIQPQHF
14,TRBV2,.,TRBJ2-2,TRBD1,TGTGCCAGCACCGCGGGACAGGGTCCCGGGGAGCTGTTTTTT,CASTAGQGPGELFF
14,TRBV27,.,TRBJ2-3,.,TGTGCCAGCCAACAGACAAGAAGCACAGATACGCAGTATTTT,CASQQTRSTDTQYF
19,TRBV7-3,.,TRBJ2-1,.,TGTGCCAGCAGCTCTAGATCGCCCCTGACAGAGGGGGAAGAGAATGAGCAGTTCTTC,CASSSRSPLTEGEENEQFF
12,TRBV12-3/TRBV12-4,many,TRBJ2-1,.,TGTGCCAGCACCCACCCACAGCATGAGCAGTTCTTC,CASTHPQHEQFF
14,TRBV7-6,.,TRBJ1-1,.,TGTGCCAGCAGCTTAGGATCAGGGACCACTGAAGCTTTCTTT,CASSLGSGTTEAFF
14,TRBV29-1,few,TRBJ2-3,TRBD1,TGCAGCGCCTGGACAGGGGTACGGACAGATACGCAGTATTTT,CSAWTGVRTDTQYF
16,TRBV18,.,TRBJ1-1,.,TGTGCCAGCTCACCTTTTACGGGACGGCTGAACACTGAAGCTTTCTTT,CASSPFTGRLNTEAFF
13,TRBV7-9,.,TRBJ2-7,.,TGTGCCAGCAGGCATCCGGCCGGGAACGAGCAGTACTTC,CASRHPAGNEQYF
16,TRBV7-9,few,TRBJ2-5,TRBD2,TGTGCCAGCAGCTTACGGTCTAGCGGGAGTGGAGAGACCCAGTACTTC,CASSLRSSGSGETQYF
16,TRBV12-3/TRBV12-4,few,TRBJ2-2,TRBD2,TGTGCCAGCAGTTTTCTGCGGGAGAGGAGCACCGGGGAGCTGTTTTTT,CASSFLRERSTGELFF
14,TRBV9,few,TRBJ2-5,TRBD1,TGTGCCAGCAGCCGGACAGGGACTGAGGAGACCCAGTACTTC,CASSRTGTEETQYF
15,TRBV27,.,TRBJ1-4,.,TGTGCCAGCGCATCAGTTAGGGGGTCTAATGAAAAACTGTTTTTT,CASASVRGSNEKLFF
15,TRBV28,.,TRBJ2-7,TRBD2,TGTGCCAGCAGTTTAAGAAGAGCGGGAGTATACGAGCAGTACTTC,CASSLRRAGVYEQYF
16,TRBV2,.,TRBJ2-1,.,TGTGCCAGTCTCCCTAGGTTGGGGTCCGGGTACAATGAGCAGTTCTTC,CASLPRLGSGYNEQFF
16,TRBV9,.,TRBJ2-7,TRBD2,TGTGCCAGCAGCGTAGTCGGGACTAGCGACATCTACGAGCAGTACTTC,CASSVVGTSDIYEQYF
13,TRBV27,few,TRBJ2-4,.,TGTGCCAGCAGTTGGGGTAACGCTAACATTCAGTACTTC,CASSWGNANIQYF
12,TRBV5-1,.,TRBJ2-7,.,TGCGCCAGCAGCCATCCAGGGTACGAGCAGTACTTC,CASSHPGYEQYF
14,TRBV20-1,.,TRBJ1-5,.,TGCAGTGCTAGAGATGCAGTTAGCAATCAGCCCCAGCATTTT,CSARDAVSNQPQHF
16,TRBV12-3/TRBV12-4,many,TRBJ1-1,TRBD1,TGTGCCAGCACCCCGGGACAGGGGACGGGGGACACTGAAGCTTTCTTT,CASTPGQGTGDTEAFF
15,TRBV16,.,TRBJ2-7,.,TGTGCCAGCAGCCAACGACAGCTAAAATCCTACGAGCAGTACTTC,CASSQRQLKSYEQYF
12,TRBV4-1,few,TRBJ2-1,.,TGCGCCAGCAGCCCGACACACAATGAGCAGTTCTTC,CASSPTHNEQFF
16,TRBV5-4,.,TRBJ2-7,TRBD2,TGTGCCAGCAGCCAATCGGGGGTAGCGGGGCTCTACGAGCAGTACTTC,CASSQSGVAGLYEQYF
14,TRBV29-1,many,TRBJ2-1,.,TGCAGCGTTGGTTCGGTAAGCTCCTACAATGAGCAGTTCTTC,CSVGSVSSYNEQFF
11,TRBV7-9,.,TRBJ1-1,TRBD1,TGTGCCAGCAGCGCGACAGGGGTGGCTTTCTTT,CASSATGVAFF
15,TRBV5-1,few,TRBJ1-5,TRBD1,TGCGCCAGCAGCTTGACGTCAGGGGGGAATCAGCCCCAGCATTTT,CASSLTSGGNQPQHF
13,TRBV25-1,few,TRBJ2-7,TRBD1,TGTGCCAGCGGCAGGACAGGGATCTACGAGCAGTACTTC,CASGRTGIYEQYF
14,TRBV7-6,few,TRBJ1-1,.,TGTGCCAGCAGCCCTCCCCCGTCATTAGGCGAAGCTTTCTTT,CASSPPPSLGEAFF
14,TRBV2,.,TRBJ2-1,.,TGTGCCAGCAGTGAAAAGGTGTCATTCGATGAGCAGTTCTTC,CASSEKVSFDEQFF